This T cell receptor (beta chain) was sequenced in a study of blood T cells in healthy people across ages. Primers used in a second PCR of about 6 to 12 cycles were a sample-barcoded 5' primer and a J-beta primer mix. A template-switch adaptor with 12 random nucleotides tagged each cDNA molecule. TCRdb processed the 5' RACE reads anew with MiXCR; each CDR3 protein has one entry. The repertoire includes under 1,000,000 distinct CDR3 sequences, roughly 35% of them detected once, and 10% to 15% sits in the top ten. In terms of origin and age, donors were healthy Caucasian individuals from Russia aged 6 to 90. The CDR3 is made up of 13 amino acids. The V and J ends lost 6 bases and 8 bases, in that order; junction bases with no gene match: 6. Looked up from germline, CDR1 is SGHAT and CDR2 is FQNNGV.

Input material: blood. J is TRBJ2-1 and V is TRBV11-2, with 8 bases aligning to TRBD2. The receptor was isolated from a man aged 18 to 30 in good health. This CDR3 reads CASRSGLVDEQFF. CDR3 coding DNA: TGTGCCAGCAGGTCGGGACTAGTAGATGAGCAGTTCTTC.